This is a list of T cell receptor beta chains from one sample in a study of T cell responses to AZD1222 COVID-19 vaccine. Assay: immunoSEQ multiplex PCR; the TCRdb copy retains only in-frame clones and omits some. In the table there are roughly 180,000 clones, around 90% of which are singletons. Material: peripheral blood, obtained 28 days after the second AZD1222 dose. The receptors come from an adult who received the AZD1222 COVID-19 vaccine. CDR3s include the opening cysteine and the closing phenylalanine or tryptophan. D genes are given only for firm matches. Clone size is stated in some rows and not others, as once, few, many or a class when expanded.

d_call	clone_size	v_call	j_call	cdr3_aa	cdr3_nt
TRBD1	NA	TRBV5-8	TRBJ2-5	CASSKAGQGWETQYF	TGTGCCAGCAGCAAAGCGGGACAGGGGTGGGAGACCCAGTACTTC
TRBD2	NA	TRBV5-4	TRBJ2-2	CASSLGLAGAGELFF	TGTGCCAGCAGCTTAGGACTAGCGGGGGCCGGGGAGCTGTTTTTT
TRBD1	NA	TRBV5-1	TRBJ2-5	CASSILTGMDSGETQYF	TGCGCCAGCAGCATCTTGACAGGGATGGACTCAGGAGAGACCCAGTACTTC
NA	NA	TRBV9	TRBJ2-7	CASSEVVRHLYEQYF	TGTGCCAGCAGCGAGGTAGTGAGACACCTCTACGAGCAGTACTTC
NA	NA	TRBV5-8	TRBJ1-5	CASSLAFSLGDNQPQHF	TGTGCCAGCAGCTTGGCCTTTTCTTTGGGGGACAATCAGCCCCAGCATTTT
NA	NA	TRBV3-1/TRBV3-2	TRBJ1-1	CASARSQNTEAFF	TGTGCCAGCGCCCGAAGCCAGAACACTGAAGCTTTCTTT
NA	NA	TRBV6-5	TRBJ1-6	CASRDGQGGNSPLHF	TGTGCCAGTAGAGATGGACAAGGAGGAAATTCACCCCTCCACTTT
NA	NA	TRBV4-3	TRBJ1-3	CASSSRHTPGNTIYF	TGCGCCAGCAGCTCCCGACATACTCCTGGAAACACCATATATTTT
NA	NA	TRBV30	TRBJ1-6	CAWSVAGTLPPLHF	TGTGCCTGGAGTGTAGCCGGGACCCTTCCACCCCTCCACTTT
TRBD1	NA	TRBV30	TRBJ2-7	CAWSSTGGEQYF	TGTGCCTGGAGTTCTACAGGGGGCGAGCAGTACTTC
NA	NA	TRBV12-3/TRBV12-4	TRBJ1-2	CASSRQGRYGYTF	TGTGCCAGCAGCAGGCAGGGAAGATATGGCTACACCTTC
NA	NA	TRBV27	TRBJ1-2	CASSRGNTNYGYTF	TGTGCCAGCTCGCGGGGCAATACTAACTATGGCTACACCTTC
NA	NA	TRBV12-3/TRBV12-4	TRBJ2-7	CASGSSYEQYF	TGTGCCAGCGGGAGCTCCTACGAGCAGTACTTC
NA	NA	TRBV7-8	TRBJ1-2	CASSLVFRGRNGYTF	TGTGCCAGCAGCTTAGTGTTTCGGGGACGAAACGGCTACACCTTC
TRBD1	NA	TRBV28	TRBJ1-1	CAITGGAGNTEAFF	TGTGCCATTACAGGGGGCGCGGGGAACACTGAAGCTTTCTTT
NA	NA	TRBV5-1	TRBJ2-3	CASRGDTSTDTQYF	TGCGCCAGCAGAGGAGACACTAGCACAGATACGCAGTATTTT
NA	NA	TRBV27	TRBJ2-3	CASSLAGAADTQYF	TGTGCCAGCAGTTTGGCAGGGGCGGCGGATACGCAGTATTTT
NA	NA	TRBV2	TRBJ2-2	CATGMDITGELFF	TGTGCCACCGGAATGGACATCACCGGGGAGCTGTTTTTT
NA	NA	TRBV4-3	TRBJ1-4	CASSPEGGEKEKLFF	TGCGCCAGCAGCCCCGAAGGGGGGGAGAAGGAAAAACTGTTTTTT
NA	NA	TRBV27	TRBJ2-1	CASSMRTKNNEQFF	TGTGCCAGCAGCATGAGGACGAAGAACAATGAGCAGTTCTTC
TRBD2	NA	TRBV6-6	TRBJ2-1	CASTPAGTSGYNEQFF	TGTGCCAGCACCCCGGCGGGGACTAGCGGATACAATGAGCAGTTCTTC
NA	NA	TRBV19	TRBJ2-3	CASSMDYAQYF	TGTGCCAGTAGTATGGACTATGCGCAGTATTTT
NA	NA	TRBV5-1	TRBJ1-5	CASSPSDSFNQPQHF	TGCGCCAGCAGCCCCTCTGACAGTTTCAATCAGCCCCAGCATTTT
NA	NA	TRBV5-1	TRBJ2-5	CASSSTGGETQYF	TGCGCCAGCAGCTCCACTGGGGGGGAGACCCAGTACTTC
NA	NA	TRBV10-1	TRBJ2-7	CASSEAYPHEQYF	TGCGCCAGCAGTGAGGCCTATCCCCACGAGCAGTACTTC
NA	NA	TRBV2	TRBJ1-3	CASGVPGSGNTIYF	TGTGCCAGCGGGGTTCCAGGCTCTGGAAACACCATATATTTT
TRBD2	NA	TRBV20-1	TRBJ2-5	CSASVTSGGETQYF	TGCAGTGCTAGTGTGACTAGCGGAGGGGAGACCCAGTACTTC
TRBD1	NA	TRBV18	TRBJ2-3	CASSPGQDTDTQYF	TGTGCCAGCTCACCGGGACAGGACACAGATACGCAGTATTTT
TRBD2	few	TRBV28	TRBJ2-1	CASSLRVGLAGSSYNEQFF	TGTGCCAGCAGTTTAAGAGTAGGACTAGCGGGGAGCTCCTACAATGAGCAGTTCTTC
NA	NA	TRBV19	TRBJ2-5	CASMTGETQYF	TGTGCCAGTATGACGGGGGAGACCCAGTACTTC
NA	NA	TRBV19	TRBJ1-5	CANTPGPDPQPQHF	TGTGCCAATACCCCTGGACCTGACCCTCAGCCCCAGCATTTT
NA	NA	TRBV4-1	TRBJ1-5	CASSQVPRQDSNQPQHF	TGCGCCAGCAGCCAAGTACCTAGACAGGATAGCAATCAGCCCCAGCATTTT
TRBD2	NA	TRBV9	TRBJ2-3	CASSLTSGGTDTQYF	TGTGCCAGCAGCCTAACTAGCGGGGGCACAGATACGCAGTATTTT
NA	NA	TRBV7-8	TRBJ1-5	CASSLARISTGQPQHF	TGTGCCAGCAGCTTAGCCCGCATTTCAACGGGTCAGCCCCAGCATTTT
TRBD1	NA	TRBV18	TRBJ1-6	CASSPPGQSSYNSPLHF	TGTGCCAGCTCACCACCGGGACAGAGCTCCTATAATTCACCCCTCCACTTT
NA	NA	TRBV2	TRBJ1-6	CASSSGVPLHF	TGTGCCAGCAGTTCAGGGGTCCCCCTCCACTTT
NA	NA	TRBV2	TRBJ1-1	CASSEALWTANTEAFF	TGTGCCAGCAGTGAAGCGCTTTGGACAGCCAACACTGAAGCTTTCTTT
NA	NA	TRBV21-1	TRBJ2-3	CASSPGGYFTDTQYF	TGTGCCAGCAGCCCAGGTGGATATTTCACAGATACGCAGTATTTT
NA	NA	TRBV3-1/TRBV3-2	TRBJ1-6	CASSQFAGSSYSPLHF	TGTGCCAGCAGCCAATTCGCAGGGAGTTCCTATTCACCCCTCCACTTT
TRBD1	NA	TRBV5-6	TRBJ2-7	CASSWDRGQHAYEQYF	TGTGCCAGCAGCTGGGACAGGGGGCAGCATGCCTACGAGCAGTACTTC
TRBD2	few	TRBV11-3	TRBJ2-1	CASSLSGGAFDEQFF	TGTGCCAGCAGCTTAAGCGGGGGGGCCTTTGATGAGCAGTTCTTC
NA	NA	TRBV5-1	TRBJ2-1	CASSLVWESEQFF	TGCGCCAGCAGCTTGGTGTGGGAATCTGAGCAGTTCTTC
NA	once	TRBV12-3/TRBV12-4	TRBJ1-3	CASRSGNTIYF	TGTGCCAGCAGGTCTGGAAACACCATATATTTT
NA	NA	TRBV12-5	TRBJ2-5	CASGLVGEEETQYF	TGTGCTAGTGGTTTGGTAGGGGAAGAAGAGACCCAGTACTTC
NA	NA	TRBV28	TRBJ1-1	CASGQTEKGTEAFF	TGTGCCAGCGGTCAGACAGAGAAGGGAACTGAAGCTTTCTTT
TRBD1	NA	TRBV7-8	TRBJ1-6	CASSLGQGGFGSPLHF	TGTGCCAGCAGCTTAGGTCAAGGGGGCTTTGGTTCACCCCTCCACTTT
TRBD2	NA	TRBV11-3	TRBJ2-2	CASSRGRGSNTGELFF	TGTGCCAGCAGCCGAGGGAGGGGTTCGAACACCGGGGAGCTGTTTTTT
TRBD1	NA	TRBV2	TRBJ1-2	CASRSNRQGAHGYTF	TGTGCCAGCAGATCCAACCGACAGGGGGCGCATGGCTACACCTTC
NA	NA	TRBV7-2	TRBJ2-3	CASSPQGRLTDTQYF	TGTGCCAGCAGCCCCCAGGGGCGGCTCACAGATACGCAGTATTTT
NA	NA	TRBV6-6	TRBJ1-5	CASSYKGRDQPQHF	TGTGCCAGCAGTTATAAAGGGAGGGATCAGCCCCAGCATTTT
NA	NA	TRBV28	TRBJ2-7	CASRATGPRFEQYF	TGTGCCAGCAGAGCTACAGGGCCTCGGTTCGAGCAGTACTTC
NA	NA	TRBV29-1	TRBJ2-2	CSVEPARTGELFF	TGCAGCGTTGAACCCGCGAGGACCGGGGAGCTGTTTTTT
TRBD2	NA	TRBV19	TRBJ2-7	CASSRLAGGPYEQYF	TGTGCCAGTAGTAGACTAGCGGGAGGTCCCTACGAGCAGTACTTC
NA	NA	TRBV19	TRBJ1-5	CASTGRGILYSNQPQHF	TGTGCCAGTACCGGGAGGGGGATCCTCTATAGCAATCAGCCCCAGCATTTT
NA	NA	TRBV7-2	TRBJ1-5	CASSVTNQPQHF	TGTGCCAGCAGCGTAACAAATCAGCCCCAGCATTTT
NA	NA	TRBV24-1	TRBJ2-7	CATSDPGQYEQYF	TGTGCCACCAGTGACCCTGGACAATACGAGCAGTACTTC
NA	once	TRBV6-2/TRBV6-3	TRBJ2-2	CASSLRPGTNTGELFF	TGTGCCAGCAGCCTCCGTCCGGGAACGAACACCGGGGAGCTGTTTTTT
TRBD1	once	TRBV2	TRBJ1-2	CASFGRVGGADYGYTF	TGTGCCAGCTTCGGTCGTGTAGGGGGCGCGGACTATGGCTATACCTTC
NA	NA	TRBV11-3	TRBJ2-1	CASSLDYGERFF	TGTGCCAGCAGCTTAGATTATGGGGAGCGGTTCTTC
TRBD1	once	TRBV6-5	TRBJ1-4	CASKRGLGNEKLFF	TGTGCCAGCAAGAGGGGGCTCGGTAATGAAAAACTGTTTTTT